The clone carrying this TCR beta chain was seen ten or more times. Antigen unknown. TCRdb fed the 5' RACE reads into MiXCR, producing one record per CDR3 protein. The table shows roughly 56,000 distinct CDR3 sequences, with about an eighth occurring only once. V was shortened by 0 bases and J by 2 bases, with 11 bases between the two germline ends. The CDR3 spans 17 residues. From germline, CDR1 is LGHNA and CDR2 YSLEER. The data originate from a study of neurological immune-mediated disorders. Notes on the study in general: The highest TCR clonal expansion occurred in HTLV-1-associated myelopathy; multiple sclerosis fell below healthy controls.

This TCR derives from a man aged 60 to 75 in good health. Sequencing was done on a sample of PBMCs. The V gene is TRBV4-3, the J gene TRBJ1-6; D is undetermined. In nucleotides, the CDR3 is TGCGCCAGCAGCCAAGAAGGAGGCGGCCCCTATAATTCACCCCTCCACTTT. Translation: CASSQEGGGPYNSPLHF.